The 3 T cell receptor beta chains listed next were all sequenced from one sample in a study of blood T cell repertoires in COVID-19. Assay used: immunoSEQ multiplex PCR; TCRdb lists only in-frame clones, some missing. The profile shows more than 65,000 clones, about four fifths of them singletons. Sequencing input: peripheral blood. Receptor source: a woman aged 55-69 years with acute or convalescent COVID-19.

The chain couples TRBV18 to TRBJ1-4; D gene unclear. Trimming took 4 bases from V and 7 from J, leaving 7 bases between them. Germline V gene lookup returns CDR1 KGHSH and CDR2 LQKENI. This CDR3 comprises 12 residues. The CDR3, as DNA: TGTGCCAGCTCACTGCGAGGTGAAAAACTGTTTTTT. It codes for CASSLRGEKLFF.

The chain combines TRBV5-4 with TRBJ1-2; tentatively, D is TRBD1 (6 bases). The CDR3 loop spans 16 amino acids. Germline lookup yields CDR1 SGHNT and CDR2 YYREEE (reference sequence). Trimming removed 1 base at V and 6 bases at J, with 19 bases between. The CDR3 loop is CASSLKAGVGWDGYTF. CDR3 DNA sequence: TGTGCCAGCAGCTTGAAGGCAGGGGTGGGTTGGGATGGCTACACCTTC.

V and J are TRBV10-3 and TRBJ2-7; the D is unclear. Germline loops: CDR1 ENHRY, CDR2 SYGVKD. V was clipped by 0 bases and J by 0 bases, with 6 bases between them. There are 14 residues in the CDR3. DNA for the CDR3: TGTGCCATCAGTGAGTCTCGTAGCTCCTACGAGCAGTACTTC. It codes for CAISESRSSYEQYF.